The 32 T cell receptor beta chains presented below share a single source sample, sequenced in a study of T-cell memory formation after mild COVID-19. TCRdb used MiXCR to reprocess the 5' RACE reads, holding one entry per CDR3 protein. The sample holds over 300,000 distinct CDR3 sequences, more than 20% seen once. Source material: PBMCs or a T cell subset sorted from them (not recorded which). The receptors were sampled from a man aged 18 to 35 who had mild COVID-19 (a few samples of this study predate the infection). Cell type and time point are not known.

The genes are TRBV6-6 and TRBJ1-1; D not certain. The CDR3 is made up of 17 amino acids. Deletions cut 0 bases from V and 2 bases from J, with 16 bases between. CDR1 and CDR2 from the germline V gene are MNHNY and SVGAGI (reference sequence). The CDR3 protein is CASSYSMSRQPNTEAFF. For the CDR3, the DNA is TGTGCCAGCAGTTACTCGATGTCGCGTCAGCCAAACACTGAAGCTTTCTTT.

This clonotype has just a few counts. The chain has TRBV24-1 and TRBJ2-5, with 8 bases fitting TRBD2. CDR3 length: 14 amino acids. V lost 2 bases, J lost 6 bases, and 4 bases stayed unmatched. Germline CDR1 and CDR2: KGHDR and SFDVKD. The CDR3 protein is CATSDSRGGKTQYF. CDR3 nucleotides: TGTGCCACCAGTGATTCCCGGGGGGGAAAGACCCAGTACTTC.

In nucleotides, the CDR3 is TGCGCCAGCAGTGAGGTCTGGGGGAACACTGAAGCTTTCTTT. Translation gives CASSEVWGNTEAFF. The chain has TRBV10-2 and TRBJ1-1, with D hard to call. V lost 2 bases and J lost 1, with 8 bases in between. This CDR3 has 14 amino acids. Germline V gene lookup returns CDR1 WSHSY and CDR2 SAAADI.

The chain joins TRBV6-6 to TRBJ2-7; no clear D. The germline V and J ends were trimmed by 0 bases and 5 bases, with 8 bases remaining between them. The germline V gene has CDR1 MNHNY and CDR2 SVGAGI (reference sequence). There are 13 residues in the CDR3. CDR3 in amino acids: CASSYSIKNEQYV. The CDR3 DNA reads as TGTGCCAGCAGTTACTCGATTAAGAACGAGCAGTACGTC.

The CDR3 sequence is CASSYTGGLTKNIQYF. Here the CDR3 DNA reads TGTGCCAGCAGCTACACAGGGGGCTTGACCAAAAACATTCAGTACTTC. The J gene is TRBJ2-4, the V gene TRBV7-2, with 9 bases matching TRBD1. The CDR3 consists of 16 residues. Germline V gene sequence: CDR1 SGHTA, CDR2 FQGNSA. V shed 4 bases and J 2 bases; nucleotides not matched to a gene: 6.

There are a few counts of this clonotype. The CDR3 protein is CASSLASGINSPLHF. The CDR3 DNA sequence: TGTGCCAGCAGCTTAGCCTCAGGGATTAATTCACCCCTCCACTTT. V and J are TRBV7-9 and TRBJ1-6, with D perhaps matching TRBD1 (5 bases). Germline-derived CDR1 and CDR2 are SEHNR and FQNEAQ (reference sequence). Trimming left V 0 bases short and J 6 bases short, with 9 bases between. The CDR3 is 15 residues long.

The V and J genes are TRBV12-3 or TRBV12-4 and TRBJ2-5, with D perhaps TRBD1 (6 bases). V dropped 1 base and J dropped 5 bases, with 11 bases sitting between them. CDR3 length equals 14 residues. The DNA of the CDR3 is TGTGCCAGCAGTTTAGGGGGGCCTTGGGAGACCCAGTACTTC. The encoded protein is CASSLGGPWETQYF.

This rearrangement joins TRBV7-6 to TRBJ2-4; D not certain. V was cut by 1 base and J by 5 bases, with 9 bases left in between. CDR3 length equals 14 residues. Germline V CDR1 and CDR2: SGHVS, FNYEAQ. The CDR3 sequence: CASSLGQDQNIQYF. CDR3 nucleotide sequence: TGTGCCAGCAGCTTAGGGCAGGACCAAAACATTCAGTACTTC.

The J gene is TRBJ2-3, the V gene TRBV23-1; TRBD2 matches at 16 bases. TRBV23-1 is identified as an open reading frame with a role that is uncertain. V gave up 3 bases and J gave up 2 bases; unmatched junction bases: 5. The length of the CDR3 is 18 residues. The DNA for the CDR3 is TGCGCCAGCAGTCAGGGGACTAGCGGGGGGGAGGTCACAGATACGCAGTATTTT. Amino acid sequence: CASSQGTSGGEVTDTQYF.

Here the CDR3 DNA reads TGTGCCATCAGTGAGTCGAGGGGGAGTGAGCAGTTCTTC. It specifies CAISESRGSEQFF. V gene TRBV10-3 combines with J gene TRBJ2-1, with D possibly TRBD1 on 6 matching bases. Trimming shortened V by 0 bases and J by 9 bases, and 9 bases separated the two germline ends. The CDR3 totals 13 residues. Germline V CDR1 and CDR2: ENHRY, SYGVKD.

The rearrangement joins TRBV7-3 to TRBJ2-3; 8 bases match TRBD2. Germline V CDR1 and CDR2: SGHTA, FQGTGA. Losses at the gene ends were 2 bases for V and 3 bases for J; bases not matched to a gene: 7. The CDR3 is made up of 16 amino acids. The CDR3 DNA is TGTGCCAGCAGCTTACGGGTAGCGGGGAGTACAGATACGCAGTATTTT. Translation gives CASSLRVAGSTDTQYF. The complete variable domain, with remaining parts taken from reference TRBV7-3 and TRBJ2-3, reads GAGVSQTPSNKVTEKGKYVELRCDPISGHTALYWYRQSLGQGPEFLIYFQGTGAADDSGLPNDRFFAVRPEGSVSTLKIQRTERGDSAVYLCASSLRVAGSTDTQYFGPGTRLTVL.

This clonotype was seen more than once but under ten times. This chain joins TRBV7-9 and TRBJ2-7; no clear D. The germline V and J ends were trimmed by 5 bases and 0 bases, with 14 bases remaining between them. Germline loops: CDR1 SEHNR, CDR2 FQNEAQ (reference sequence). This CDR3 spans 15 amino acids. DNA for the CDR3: TGTGCCAGCAGCCCGGGTTTTATTAGCTCCTACGAGCAGTACTTC. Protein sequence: CASSPGFISSYEQYF.

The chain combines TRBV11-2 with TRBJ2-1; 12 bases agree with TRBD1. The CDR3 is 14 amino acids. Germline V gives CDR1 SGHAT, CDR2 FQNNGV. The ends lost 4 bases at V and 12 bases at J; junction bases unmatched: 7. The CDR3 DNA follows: TGTGCCAGCAGCTCGGGGACAGGGGGCTTTGGGCAGTTCTTC. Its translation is CASSSGTGGFGQFF.

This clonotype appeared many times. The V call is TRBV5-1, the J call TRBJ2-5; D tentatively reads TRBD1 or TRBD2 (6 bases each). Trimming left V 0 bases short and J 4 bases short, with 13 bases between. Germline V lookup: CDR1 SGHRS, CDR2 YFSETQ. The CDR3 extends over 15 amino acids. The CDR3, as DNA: TGCGCCAGCAGCTTGGTCCGGGGGCCGGGAGAGACCCAGTACTTC. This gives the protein CASSLVRGPGETQYF.

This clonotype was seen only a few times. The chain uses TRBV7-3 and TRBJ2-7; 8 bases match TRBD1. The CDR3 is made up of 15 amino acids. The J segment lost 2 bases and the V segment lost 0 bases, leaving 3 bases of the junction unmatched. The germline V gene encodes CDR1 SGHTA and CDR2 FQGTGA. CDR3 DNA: TGTGCCAGCAGCTTAACCGCAGGGGGCCCCTACGAGCAGTACTTC. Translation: CASSLTAGGPYEQYF.

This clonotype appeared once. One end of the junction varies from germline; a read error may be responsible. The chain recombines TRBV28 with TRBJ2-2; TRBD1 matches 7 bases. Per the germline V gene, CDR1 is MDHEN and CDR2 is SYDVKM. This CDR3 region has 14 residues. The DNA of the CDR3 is TGTGCCACCGCCGGGCAGGGGGACACCGGGGAGATGTTTTTT. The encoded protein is CATAGQGDTGEMFF.

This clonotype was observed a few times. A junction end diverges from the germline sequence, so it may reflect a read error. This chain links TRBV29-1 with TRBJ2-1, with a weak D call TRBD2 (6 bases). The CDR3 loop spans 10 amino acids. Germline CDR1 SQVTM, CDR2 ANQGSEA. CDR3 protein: CSVQDYPQAF. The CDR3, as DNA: TGCAGCGTTCAGGACTATCCCCAGGCCTTC.

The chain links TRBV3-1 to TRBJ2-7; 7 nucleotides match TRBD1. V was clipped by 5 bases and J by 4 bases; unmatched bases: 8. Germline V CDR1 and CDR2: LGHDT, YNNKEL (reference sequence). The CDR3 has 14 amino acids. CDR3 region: CASSYRDRIYEQYF. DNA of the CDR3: TGTGCCAGCAGCTATAGGGACAGAATATACGAGCAGTACTTC.

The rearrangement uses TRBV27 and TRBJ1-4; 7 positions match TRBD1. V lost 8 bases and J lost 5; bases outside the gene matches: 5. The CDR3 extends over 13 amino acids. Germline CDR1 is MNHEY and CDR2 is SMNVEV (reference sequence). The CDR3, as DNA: TGTGCCAGCGCAGAGACAGGGAATGAAAAACTGTTTTTT. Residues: CASAETGNEKLFF.

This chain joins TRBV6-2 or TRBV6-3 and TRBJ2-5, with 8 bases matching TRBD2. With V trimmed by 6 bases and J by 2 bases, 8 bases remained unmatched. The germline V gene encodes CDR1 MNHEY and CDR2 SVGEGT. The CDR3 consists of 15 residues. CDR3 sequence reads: CASRPAGGGQETQYF. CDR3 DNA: TGTGCCAGCAGGCCCGCGGGGGGAGGACAAGAGACCCAGTACTTC.

This CDR3 reads CASSPGAGGLGTQYF. The CDR3 coding sequence is TGTGCCAGCTCACCAGGGGCAGGAGGGCTTGGTACGCAGTATTTT. This chain uses TRBV18 with TRBJ2-3; TRBD2 might be the D (6 bases). In germline, CDR1 is KGHSH, CDR2 LQKENI. The V end lost 2 bases, the J end lost 8 bases, and 17 bases lay between the germline ends. The CDR3 totals 15 residues. The whole variable domain, filled in from reference TRBV18 and TRBJ2-3, reads NAGVMQNPRHLVRRRGQEARLRCSPMKGHSHVYWYRQLPEEGLKFMVYLQKENIIDESGMPKERFSAEFPKEGPSILRIQQVVRGDSAAYFCASSPGAGGLGTQYFGPGTRLTVL.

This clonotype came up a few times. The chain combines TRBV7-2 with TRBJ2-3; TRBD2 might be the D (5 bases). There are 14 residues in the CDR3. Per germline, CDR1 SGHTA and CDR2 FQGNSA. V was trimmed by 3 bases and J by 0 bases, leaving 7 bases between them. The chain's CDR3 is CASSLTISTDTQYF. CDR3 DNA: TGTGCCAGCAGCTTGACTATAAGCACAGATACGCAGTATTTT.

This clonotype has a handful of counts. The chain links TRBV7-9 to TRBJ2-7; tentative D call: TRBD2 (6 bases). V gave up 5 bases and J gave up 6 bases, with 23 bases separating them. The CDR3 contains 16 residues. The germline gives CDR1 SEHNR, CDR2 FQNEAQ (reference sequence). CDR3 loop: CASSPLGLRGGFEQYF. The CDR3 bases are TGTGCCAGCAGCCCCCTAGGCTTGAGGGGAGGATTCGAGCAGTACTTC.

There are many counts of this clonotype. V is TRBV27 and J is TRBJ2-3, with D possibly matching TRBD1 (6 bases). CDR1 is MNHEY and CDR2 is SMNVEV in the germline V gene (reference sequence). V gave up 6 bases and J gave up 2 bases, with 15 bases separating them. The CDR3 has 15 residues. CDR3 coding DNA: TGTGCCAGCAGGTTAAACAGGGTGGACACAGATACGCAGTATTTT. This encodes CASRLNRVDTDTQYF.

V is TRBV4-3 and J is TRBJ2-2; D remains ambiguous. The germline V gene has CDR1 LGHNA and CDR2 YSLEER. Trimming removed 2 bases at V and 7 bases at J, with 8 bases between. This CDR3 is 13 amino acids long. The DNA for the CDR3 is TGCGCCAGCAGCCAATCCGGTGTCGGGGAGCTGTTTTTT. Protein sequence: CASSQSGVGELFF.

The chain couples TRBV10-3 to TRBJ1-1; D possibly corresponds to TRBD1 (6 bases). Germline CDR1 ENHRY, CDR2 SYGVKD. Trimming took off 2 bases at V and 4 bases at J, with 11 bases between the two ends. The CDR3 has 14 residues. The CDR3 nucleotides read TGTGCCATCAGTGAGGGAGGGGGTATCACTGAAGCTTTCTTT. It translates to CAISEGGGITEAFF.

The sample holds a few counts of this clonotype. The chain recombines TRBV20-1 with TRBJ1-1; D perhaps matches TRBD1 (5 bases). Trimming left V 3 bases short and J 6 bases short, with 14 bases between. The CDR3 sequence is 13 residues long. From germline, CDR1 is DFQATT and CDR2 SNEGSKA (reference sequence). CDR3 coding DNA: TGCAGTGCTAGTCAAGGGGCGAGCGCTGAAGCTTTCTTT. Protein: CSASQGASAEAFF.

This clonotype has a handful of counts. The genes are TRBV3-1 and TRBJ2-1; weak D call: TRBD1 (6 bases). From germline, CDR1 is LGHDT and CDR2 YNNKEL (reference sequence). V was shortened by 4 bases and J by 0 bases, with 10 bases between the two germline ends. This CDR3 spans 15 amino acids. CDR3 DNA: TGTGCCAGCAGCCGGGGGCTACCCTCCTACAATGAGCAGTTCTTC. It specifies CASSRGLPSYNEQFF.

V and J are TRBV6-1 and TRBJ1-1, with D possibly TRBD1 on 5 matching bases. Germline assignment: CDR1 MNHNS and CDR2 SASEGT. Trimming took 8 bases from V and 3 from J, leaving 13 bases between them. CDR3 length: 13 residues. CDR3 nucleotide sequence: TGTGCCAGCGTTACAGGAGCGGACACTGAAGCTTTCTTT. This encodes CASVTGADTEAFF.

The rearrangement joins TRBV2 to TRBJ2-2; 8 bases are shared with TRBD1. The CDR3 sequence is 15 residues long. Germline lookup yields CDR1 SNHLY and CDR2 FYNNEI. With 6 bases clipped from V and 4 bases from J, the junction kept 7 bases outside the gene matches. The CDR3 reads CASRRDRGGTGELFF. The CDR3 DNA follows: TGTGCCAGCAGGAGAGACAGGGGCGGCACCGGGGAGCTGTTTTTT. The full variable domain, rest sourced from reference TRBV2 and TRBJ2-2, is EPEVTQTPSHQVTQMGQEVILRCVPISNHLYFYWYRQILGQKVEFLVSFYNNEISEKSEIFDDQFSVERPDGSNFTLKIRSTKLEDSAMYFCASRRDRGGTGELFFGEGSRLTVL.

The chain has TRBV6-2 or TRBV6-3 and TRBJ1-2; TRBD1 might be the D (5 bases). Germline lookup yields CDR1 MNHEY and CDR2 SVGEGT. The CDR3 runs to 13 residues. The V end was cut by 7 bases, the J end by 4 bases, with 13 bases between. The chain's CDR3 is CASNRPGAYGYTF. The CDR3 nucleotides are TGTGCCAGCAATCGACCCGGGGCCTATGGCTACACCTTC.

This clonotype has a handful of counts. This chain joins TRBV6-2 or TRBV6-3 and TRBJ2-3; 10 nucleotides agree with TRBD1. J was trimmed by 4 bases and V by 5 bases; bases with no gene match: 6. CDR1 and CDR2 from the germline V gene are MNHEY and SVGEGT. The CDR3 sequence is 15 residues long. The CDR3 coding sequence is TGTGCCAGCAGTGCCCCCGGACAGGGGGCAGATACGCAGTATTTT. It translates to CASSAPGQGADTQYF.